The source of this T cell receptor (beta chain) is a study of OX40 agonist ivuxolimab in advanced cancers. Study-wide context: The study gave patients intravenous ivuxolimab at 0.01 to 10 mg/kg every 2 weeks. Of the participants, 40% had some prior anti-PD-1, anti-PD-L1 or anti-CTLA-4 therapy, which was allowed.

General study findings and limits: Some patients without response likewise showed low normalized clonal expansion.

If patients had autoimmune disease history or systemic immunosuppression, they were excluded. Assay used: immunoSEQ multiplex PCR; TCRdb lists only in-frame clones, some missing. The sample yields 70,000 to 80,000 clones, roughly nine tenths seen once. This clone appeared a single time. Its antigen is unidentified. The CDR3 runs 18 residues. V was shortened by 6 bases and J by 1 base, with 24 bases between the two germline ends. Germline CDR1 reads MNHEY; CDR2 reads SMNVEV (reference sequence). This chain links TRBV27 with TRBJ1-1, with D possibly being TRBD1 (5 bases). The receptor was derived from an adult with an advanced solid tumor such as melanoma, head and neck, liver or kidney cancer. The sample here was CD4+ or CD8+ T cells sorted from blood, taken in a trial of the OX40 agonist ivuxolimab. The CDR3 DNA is TGTGCCAGCAGCCGACCGGTTCCCCAGACAGAGCAGAACACTGAAGCTTTCTTT. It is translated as CASSRPVPQTEQNTEAFF.